Below, one T cell receptor beta chain is given with its context. Its target antigen remains unknown. It has no much larger one-base neighbor in the sample; base qualities were not kept. The data are from a study of CD8 T cells in Susac syndrome (dated by TCRdb to the late 2010s). In terms of the full investigation: Of the Susac syndrome patients who were sequenced, five or six had clinically active disease and eight or nine were in clinical remission. Repertoire sequencing was used to test whether CD8+ T cell activation and differentiation in Susac syndrome was antigen driven. At blood withdrawal, Susac syndrome patients were either therapy-naive, taking corticosteroids (in some cases with IVIg as well), or taking IVIg alone. The investigation overall reported the following: In the CD4+ T cell repertoire of Susac syndrome patients, clonal expansion was not detected. The study acknowledged that relatively few individuals were included in the TCR sequencing and HLA analysis.

CDR1 and CDR2 were assigned from the germline V gene (reference sequence) as DFQATT and SNEGSKA. The CDR3 holds 16 amino acids from the cysteine to the phenylalanine. The CDR3 DNA has 48 bases and is translated from base 1. V was cut back by 3 bases and J by 1 base, leaving a gap of 16 bases between them. Peripheral blood CD8+ and CD4+ T cells from healthy donors, Susac syndrome patients and multiple sclerosis patients were profiled by high-throughput TCR beta sequencing. The Susac syndrome patients fulfilled recently defined diagnostic criteria for either definite or probable disease. Bulk CD8+ and CD4+ T cells were purified by magnetic negative isolation, while CD8+ TEMRA cells were enriched using FACS. Blood was collected in EDTA tubes and processed within 24 hours, with PBMCs isolated through density gradient centrifugation. PBMCs intended for TCR sequencing were cryopreserved in liquid nitrogen and thawed later in a water bath at 37 degrees C. The sorted or isolated CD4+, CD8+ and CD8+ TEMRA cells reached a purity of at least 90%.

RNA was extracted with the RNeasy kit and 0.5 to 1 ug was reverse transcribed using random hexamers. The immunoSEQ multiplex PCR assay, covering 54 Vbeta and 13 Jbeta segments, was used to amplify TCR beta CDR3 regions. PCR amplification bias was corrected by using a synthetic template baseline for primer optimization and computational correction. In the authors' own workflow: Reads were annotated to V, D and J genes per IMGT and analyzed with immunoSEQ Analyzer, keeping only productive sequences. To calculate clonality, Shannon entropy was normalized by log2 of the number of productive unique sequences and then subtracted from one. Public and private clones were assessed among the 100 most prevalent clones of each patient and control. Clones were defined as Susac-specific if absent from the healthy and MS cohorts, from roughly 1,100 published viral clones and from other ImmuneACCESS disease sequences. TCRdb's own reprocessing of the public reads used fastp at Q25 and MiXCR and kept productive beta chains. Duplicate CDR3 protein sequences are folded into a single record with the most common DNA and genes. TCRdb, rather than the study authors, made the V and J calls. This sample holds roughly 190,000 distinct CDR3 sequences; 90% to 95% were observed only once. Over 0.075% of the sample goes to the ten largest clones.

The receptor was isolated from a human donor with Susac syndrome. This chain is built from TRBV20-1 and TRBJ2-1; TRBD2 is a possible D gene, resting on 7 matching bases. Specimen: CD4+ T cells from PBMCs. The sequenced DNA: TGCAGTGCTAGTAATTGGCGGGGGCGTTCCTACAATGAGCAGTTCTTC. Protein translation: CSASNWRGRSYNEQFF.